In this sample, the clone carrying this T cell receptor (beta chain) turned up a few times. The data originate from a study of Graves' ophthalmopathy and Graves' hyperthyroidism. Amplified material comprised TCR beta CDR3 regions derived from RNA transcripts. The library came from an HTBI-primed first-round RT-PCR and a second-round multiplex PCR. TCRdb independently ran MiXCR on the multiplex PCR reads; one entry per CDR3 protein. This table has about 590,000 distinct CDR3 sequences, about two fifths appearing once. V was pared by 4 bases and J by 1 base, with 3 bases of the junction left unmatched. The germline gives CDR1 SGHRS, CDR2 YFSETQ. This CDR3 has 14 amino acids. The diagnostic workup employed clinical symptoms, serum thyroxine, TRAb, thyroid ultrasound and orbital computed tomography.

This clonotype was sampled from an adult man with Graves' hyperthyroidism. The rearrangement uses TRBV5-1 and TRBJ2-7, with 9 nucleotides matching TRBD1. Specimen: peripheral blood or thyroid tissue (not recorded which). The CDR3 here is CASSRDRASYEQYF. The CDR3 DNA is TGCGCCAGCAGCCGGGACAGGGCTTCCTACGAGCAGTACTTC.